The rows below give T cell receptor beta chains drawn from one sample of a study of OX40 agonist ivuxolimab in advanced cancers. Here immunoSEQ multiplex PCR was the method, and the copy in TCRdb shows in-frame clones only, minus some. Of under 100,000 clones listed, around 83% are singletons. This specimen consisted of CD4+ or CD8+ T cells sorted from blood, obtained in a trial of the OX40 agonist ivuxolimab. These receptors originate from an adult with an advanced solid tumor such as melanoma, head and neck, liver or kidney cancer. CDR3s include the opening cysteine and the closing phenylalanine or tryptophan. Each record gives: J gene, V gene, D gene, clone size, CDR3 protein, CDR3 DNA. D genes are given only for firm matches. A clone size is listed for some rows: how often the clone was seen (once, few, many), or a class if it is expanded.

j_call: TRBJ2-3
v_call: TRBV5-1
d_call: NA
clone_size: NA
cdr3_aa: CASSLEETSTDTQYF
cdr3_nt: TGCGCCAGCAGCTTGGAGGAAACTAGCACAGATACGCAGTATTTT

j_call: TRBJ1-5
v_call: TRBV5-1
d_call: TRBD1
clone_size: NA
cdr3_aa: CASSSGTDSNQPQHF
cdr3_nt: TGCGCCAGCAGCAGTGGGACAGATAGCAATCAGCCCCAGCATTTT

j_call: TRBJ1-1
v_call: TRBV15
d_call: TRBD1
clone_size: NA
cdr3_aa: CATSRGGQDGYEAFF
cdr3_nt: TGTGCCACCAGCAGGGGGGGACAGGATGGATATGAAGCTTTCTTT

j_call: TRBJ1-4
v_call: TRBV10-3
d_call: NA
clone_size: NA
cdr3_aa: CAISEWGTNEKLFF
cdr3_nt: TGTGCCATCAGTGAGTGGGGGACTAATGAAAAACTGTTTTTT

j_call: TRBJ1-2
v_call: TRBV19
d_call: TRBD1
clone_size: NA
cdr3_aa: CASSQQGSGYTF
cdr3_nt: TGTGCCAGTAGTCAACAGGGGAGCGGCTACACCTTC

j_call: TRBJ2-7
v_call: TRBV5-1
d_call: NA
clone_size: NA
cdr3_aa: CASSFQGHEQYF
cdr3_nt: TGCGCCAGCAGCTTCCAGGGCCACGAGCAGTACTTC

j_call: TRBJ2-5
v_call: TRBV29-1
d_call: TRBD1
clone_size: NA
cdr3_aa: CSVGQGAGETQYF
cdr3_nt: TGCAGCGTCGGACAGGGGGCCGGGGAGACCCAGTACTTC

j_call: TRBJ1-6
v_call: TRBV7-9
d_call: TRBD1
clone_size: NA
cdr3_aa: CASSLSRQGPSPLHF
cdr3_nt: TGTGCCAGCAGCTTAAGCCGACAGGGCCCTTCACCCCTCCACTTT

j_call: TRBJ1-4
v_call: TRBV19
d_call: TRBD1
clone_size: NA
cdr3_aa: CASSTKTGTATNEKLFF
cdr3_nt: TGTGCCAGTAGTACCAAGACAGGGACAGCAACTAATGAAAAACTGTTTTTT

j_call: TRBJ1-1
v_call: TRBV29-1
d_call: NA
clone_size: once
cdr3_aa: CSVLSSGGGTEAFF
cdr3_nt: TGCAGCGTTCTTTCTTCCGGCGGGGGCACTGAAGCTTTCTTT

j_call: TRBJ2-5
v_call: TRBV7-8
d_call: NA
clone_size: NA
cdr3_aa: CASLGPQETQYF
cdr3_nt: TGTGCCAGCCTAGGCCCCCAAGAGACCCAGTACTTC

j_call: TRBJ1-1
v_call: TRBV6-5
d_call: NA
clone_size: NA
cdr3_aa: CASSYSEGLAFF
cdr3_nt: TGTGCCAGCAGTTACTCGGAGGGGTTGGCTTTCTTT

j_call: TRBJ2-7
v_call: TRBV9
d_call: TRBD2
clone_size: NA
cdr3_aa: CASSVEGLAGGEQYF
cdr3_nt: TGTGCCAGCAGCGTAGAGGGACTAGCAGGAGGGGAGCAGTACTTC

j_call: TRBJ1-6
v_call: TRBV18
d_call: NA
clone_size: NA
cdr3_aa: CASSPGSGNSPLHF
cdr3_nt: TGTGCCAGCTCACCAGGGTCTGGGAATTCACCCCTCCACTTT

j_call: TRBJ1-2
v_call: TRBV5-6
d_call: NA
clone_size: NA
cdr3_aa: CASTLGGGQGYTF
cdr3_nt: TGTGCCAGCACCCTGGGAGGTGGGCAAGGCTACACCTTC

j_call: TRBJ1-3
v_call: TRBV9
d_call: NA
clone_size: NA
cdr3_aa: CASSVDGISGNTIYF
cdr3_nt: TGTGCCAGCAGCGTAGACGGCATCTCTGGAAACACCATATATTTT

j_call: TRBJ2-5
v_call: TRBV19
d_call: TRBD1
clone_size: NA
cdr3_aa: CASRSTVRDSQETQYF
cdr3_nt: TGTGCCAGTAGATCTACAGTCCGGGACAGTCAAGAGACCCAGTACTTC

j_call: TRBJ2-4
v_call: TRBV6-4
d_call: TRBD1
clone_size: NA
cdr3_aa: CASGGDRQGGPKNIQYF
cdr3_nt: TGTGCCAGCGGTGGTGACAGACAGGGGGGCCCCAAAAACATTCAGTACTTC

j_call: TRBJ2-7
v_call: TRBV12-5
d_call: TRBD1
clone_size: NA
cdr3_aa: CASGLGGTGSYEQYF
cdr3_nt: TGTGCTAGTGGTTTGGGGGGGACAGGATCCTACGAGCAGTACTTC

j_call: TRBJ1-2
v_call: TRBV28
d_call: TRBD1
clone_size: NA
cdr3_aa: CASAGTADAYYGYTF
cdr3_nt: TGTGCCAGCGCGGGGACAGCGGACGCTTACTATGGCTACACCTTC

j_call: TRBJ2-1
v_call: TRBV6-5
d_call: NA
clone_size: NA
cdr3_aa: CASSPRLTSQDEQFF
cdr3_nt: TGTGCCAGCAGTCCCAGACTGACTAGTCAGGATGAGCAGTTCTTC

j_call: TRBJ2-7
v_call: TRBV28
d_call: TRBD1
clone_size: NA
cdr3_aa: CASTRDRGINEQYF
cdr3_nt: TGTGCCAGCACCCGAGACAGGGGAATCAACGAGCAGTACTTC

j_call: TRBJ2-7
v_call: TRBV28
d_call: NA
clone_size: NA
cdr3_aa: CASSTGWPKSYEQYF
cdr3_nt: TGTGCCAGCAGCACCGGATGGCCGAAGAGCTACGAGCAGTACTTC

j_call: TRBJ2-7
v_call: TRBV5-4
d_call: TRBD2
clone_size: NA
cdr3_aa: CASSLDSGRSNEQYF
cdr3_nt: TGTGCCAGCAGCTTGGATAGCGGGAGATCGAACGAGCAGTACTTC

j_call: TRBJ2-7
v_call: TRBV7-2
d_call: TRBD2
clone_size: NA
cdr3_aa: CASRGLAGGMYEQYF
cdr3_nt: TGTGCCAGCAGGGGACTAGCGGGGGGGATGTACGAGCAGTACTTC

j_call: TRBJ2-1
v_call: TRBV7-6
d_call: NA
clone_size: NA
cdr3_aa: CASSGWGNEQFF
cdr3_nt: TGTGCCAGCAGCGGGTGGGGAAATGAGCAGTTCTTC

j_call: TRBJ2-2
v_call: TRBV7-9
d_call: NA
clone_size: NA
cdr3_aa: CASSLVAPNTGELFF
cdr3_nt: TGTGCCAGCAGCTTAGTTGCCCCGAACACCGGGGAGCTGTTTTTT

j_call: TRBJ2-3
v_call: TRBV10-3
d_call: TRBD1
clone_size: NA
cdr3_aa: CAIRRQGDTQYF
cdr3_nt: TGTGCCATCAGGCGACAGGGGGATACGCAGTATTTT

j_call: TRBJ2-7
v_call: TRBV2
d_call: NA
clone_size: NA
cdr3_aa: CASRRDITPFGEQYF
cdr3_nt: TGTGCCAGCCGACGGGACATCACCCCTTTTGGCGAGCAGTACTTC

j_call: TRBJ1-2
v_call: TRBV15
d_call: TRBD1
clone_size: NA
cdr3_aa: CATSRDGADRGGYTF
cdr3_nt: TGTGCCACCAGCAGAGATGGGGCTGACAGGGGTGGCTACACCTTC

j_call: TRBJ2-5
v_call: TRBV10-3
d_call: NA
clone_size: once
cdr3_aa: CATRADQETQYF
cdr3_nt: TGTGCCACCCGGGCCGACCAAGAGACCCAGTACTTC

j_call: TRBJ2-6
v_call: TRBV5-4
d_call: NA
clone_size: NA
cdr3_aa: CASSLRLGSSGANVLTF
cdr3_nt: TGTGCCAGCAGCTTGAGGCTGGGTTCATCTGGGGCCAACGTCCTGACTTTC

j_call: TRBJ2-5
v_call: TRBV5-1
d_call: NA
clone_size: NA
cdr3_aa: CASSEPGAGETQYF
cdr3_nt: TGCGCCAGCAGCGAACCGGGCGCCGGGGAGACCCAGTACTTC

j_call: TRBJ1-6
v_call: TRBV7-9
d_call: TRBD1
clone_size: NA
cdr3_aa: CASSSLQGDGSPLHF
cdr3_nt: TGTGCCAGCAGCTCGTTACAGGGGGATGGATCACCCCTCCACTTT

j_call: TRBJ1-5
v_call: TRBV10-3
d_call: TRBD1
clone_size: NA
cdr3_aa: CAIMSLRTGDYSNQPQHF
cdr3_nt: TGTGCCATCATGAGCCTTCGGACAGGGGATTATAGCAATCAGCCCCAGCATTTT

j_call: TRBJ2-5
v_call: TRBV7-2
d_call: NA
clone_size: few
cdr3_aa: CASSPPRGIQYF
cdr3_nt: TGTGCCAGCAGCCCGCCTAGGGGGATCCAGTACTTC

j_call: TRBJ2-5
v_call: TRBV2
d_call: TRBD1
clone_size: once
cdr3_aa: CASGGQPETQYF
cdr3_nt: TGTGCCAGCGGGGGACAGCCAGAGACCCAGTACTTC

j_call: TRBJ2-7
v_call: TRBV10-3
d_call: TRBD1
clone_size: NA
cdr3_aa: CAPVNTPGTAVGIYEQYF
cdr3_nt: TGTGCCCCAGTCAACACTCCCGGGACAGCAGTTGGGATCTACGAGCAGTACTTC